This T cell receptor (beta chain) was recovered during a study of blood T cell repertoires in COVID-19 (dated by TCRdb to 2018 to 2020). Concerning the study at large: Samples covering the acute and convalescent phases of COVID-19 were provided by collaborators in the United States, Italy and Spain. The material from the prospective study consisted of cDNA or gDNA derived from T cells, B-cell-depleted T cells, or PBMCs. Deeply sampled blood TCRbeta repertoires from subjects exposed to, actively infected with, or recovered from COVID-19 were included in the dataset. The repertoires were released in a freely available public database meant as a resource for research on the immune response to SARS-CoV-2. Samples were obtained from the ongoing ImmuneRACE study (first 160 participants) and from 1,200 or so subjects provided by 6 global collaborators. Sample metadata almost always included a de-identified subject ID, COVID-19 status, age in years and sex. Where available, HLA class I and class II types were obtained from metadata supplied by the sample provider rather than from assay-based typing. Overall study outcomes, separate from this receptor: How much clinical and demographic metadata was included differed by source and by participant, and the metadata was provided uncurated.

The table lists this clone with a count of one. Its recognized antigen is unknown. Within one base of it there is no much larger clone, and no base qualities were kept. Collaborating institutions collected whole blood in K2EDTA tubes following their own protocols. For TCRbeta analysis, collaborator samples were shipped as frozen whole blood, as isolated PBMCs, or as DNA extracted from either sample type. The immunoSEQ Assay, a bias-controlled multiplex PCR, was used to amplify TCRbeta CDR3 regions from genomic DNA. The published analysis was carried out like this. The number of nucleated cells in each sample was estimated from the amplification of reference gene primers within the assay. Sequence reads were collapsed and filtered to measure the absolute abundance of every unique TCRbeta CDR3 rearrangement. For each sample, productive Simpson clonality was calculated as the square root of Simpson's diversity index across productive rearrangements. TCRdb obtained this table from immuneACCESS and retained in-frame rearrangements with V and J assigned. These tables miss some clones; where compared with another copy, unresolved V genes account for less than half of the shortfall, and the remainder is unexplained. The V and J calls and clone size are taken from that table; D and trimming were inferred from the DNA. Here the sample has about 120,000 clones; approximately 81% occur a single time. The biggest ten clones account for 3% to 4.5% of the sample.

This sequence was found in a woman older than 75 with acute or convalescent COVID-19. The sample was peripheral blood.

CDR3 region: CASSRRRTSGELTGELFF. In nucleotides, the sequence is TGTGCCAGTAGTAGACGACGAACTAGCGGAGAGCTAACCGGGGAGCTGTTTTTT. The chain uses TRBV19 and TRBJ2-2; 8 bases in the middle match TRBD2. The CDR3 contains 18 residues, cysteine and phenylalanine counted. CDR3 DNA only is kept here, 54 bases in frame from base 1. CDR1 and CDR2, looked up from the germline V gene (reference sequence), are LNHDA and SQIVND. The germline V and J ends show losses of 4 bases and 5 bases respectively, and no gene match explains 15 bases of the junction.